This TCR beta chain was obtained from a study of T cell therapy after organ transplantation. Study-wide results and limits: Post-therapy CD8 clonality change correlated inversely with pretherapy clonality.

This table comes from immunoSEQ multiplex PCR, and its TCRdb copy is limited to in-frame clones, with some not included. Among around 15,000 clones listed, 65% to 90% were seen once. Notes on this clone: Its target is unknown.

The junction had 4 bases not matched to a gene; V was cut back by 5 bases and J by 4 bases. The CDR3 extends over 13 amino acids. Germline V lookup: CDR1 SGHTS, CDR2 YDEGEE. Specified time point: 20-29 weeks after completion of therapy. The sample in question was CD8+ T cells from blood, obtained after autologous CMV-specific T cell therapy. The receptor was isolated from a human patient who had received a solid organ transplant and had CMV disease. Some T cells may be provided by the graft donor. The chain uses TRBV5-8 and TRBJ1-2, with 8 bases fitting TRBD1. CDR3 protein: CASRGQGVYGYTF. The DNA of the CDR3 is TGTGCCAGCAGAGGACAGGGAGTCTATGGCTACACCTTC. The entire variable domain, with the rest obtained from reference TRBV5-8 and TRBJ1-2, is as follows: EAGVTQSPTHLIKTRGQQATLRCSPISGHTSVYWYQQALGLGLQFLLWYDEGEERNRGNFPPRFSGRQFPNYSSELNVNALELEDSALYLCASRGQGVYGYTFGSGTRLTVV.